The 21 T cell receptor beta chains below all came from one sample that was sequenced in a study of beta chain features in type 1 diabetes. The sequenced template was cDNA made from the entire isolated RNA. Sequencing used immunoSEQ multiplex PCR; TCRdb keeps in-frame clones, though not all of them. The table shows 620,000 or so clones, with roughly a sixth occurring only once. Sequencing used naive CD4+ T cells from blood. These receptors all stem from a man between 18 and 35 years old in good health.

This clone appeared a few times. The chain carries TRBV6-5 and TRBJ2-2; D is ambiguous. The length of the CDR3 is 15 residues. Germline V lookup: CDR1 MNHEY, CDR2 SVGAGI. Trimming left V 10 bases short and J 1 base short, with 16 bases between. The CDR3 region is CATAALAGNTGELFF. The CDR3 coding sequence is TGTGCCACCGCGGCCCTGGCAGGGAACACCGGGGAGCTGTTTTTT.

This clone was observed a handful of times. This chain connects TRBV4-3 to TRBJ2-5; D not resolved. V was cut by 0 bases and J by 2 bases, with 7 bases left in between. Per germline, CDR1 LGHNA and CDR2 YSLEER. This CDR3 is 14 amino acids long. CDR3 amino acids: CASSQEVRQETQYF. CDR3 DNA sequence: TGCGCCAGCAGCCAAGAAGTGAGACAAGAGACCCAGTACTTC.

The gene calls are TRBV7-8 and TRBJ2-7; D is unresolved. Between the trimmed V and J ends, which lost 2 bases and 4 bases, there was a span of 3 bases. CDR1 and CDR2 (germline): SGHVS, FQNEAQ. This CDR3 has 11 residues. The CDR3 reads CASSLKYEQYF. The CDR3 coding sequence is TGTGCCAGCAGCTTAAAGTACGAGCAGTACTTC. The complete variable domain, with remaining parts taken from reference TRBV7-8 and TRBJ2-7, reads GAGVSQSPRYKVAKRGQDVALRCDPISGHVSLFWYQQALGQGPEFLTYFQNEAQLDKSGLPSDRFFAERPEGSVSTLKIQRTQQEDSAVYLCASSLKYEQYFGPGTRLTVT.

This clone was seen a single time. The chain combines TRBV5-1 with TRBJ2-2, with unresolved D. The CDR3 has 15 amino acids. The V and J ends lost 6 bases and 2 bases respectively, with 14 bases between them. CDR1 SGHRS and CDR2 YFSETQ come from the germline V gene. The DNA of the CDR3 is TGCGCCAGCAAACCGGGCTTCCCCAACACCGGGGAGCTGTTTTTT. Residues: CASKPGFPNTGELFF.

This clone was detected only a few times. The chain employs TRBV7-2 and TRBJ2-2; unclear D gene. Per the germline V gene, CDR1 is SGHTA and CDR2 is FQGNSA. CDR3 length equals 17 residues. The V and J ends lost 2 bases and 0 bases respectively, with 13 bases between them. In nucleotides, the CDR3 is TGTGCCAGCAGCTTAAGAGTAGGAACAGCGAACACCGGGGAGCTGTTTTTT. As protein: CASSLRVGTANTGELFF.

This chain joins TRBV30 and TRBJ1-6; D possibly corresponds to TRBD1 (5 bases). Germline V CDR1 and CDR2: GTSNPN, SVGIG (reference sequence). This CDR3 region has 15 residues. V was shortened by 0 bases and J by 9 bases, with 15 bases between the two germline ends. CDR3 nucleotides: TGTGCCTGGAGTGTACTTAGAGAGGGGAGTTCACCCCTCCACTTT. Its translation: CAWSVLREGSSPLHF.

This clone was recorded a few times. V and J are TRBV9 and TRBJ2-5; 9 bases match TRBD1. Unmatched junction bases numbered 8, after V lost 0 bases and J lost 5 bases. CDR1 is SGDLS and CDR2 is YYNGEE in the germline V gene. The CDR3 length is 16 residues. The CDR3 DNA reads TGTGCCAGCAGCGTAGGCGGGACAGGGAAGGGGGAGACCCAGTACTTC. Translating it yields CASSVGGTGKGETQYF.

This rearrangement joins TRBV10-3 to TRBJ2-2, with TRBD2 matching over 9 bases. The CDR3 is 15 amino acids. The germline V gene encodes CDR1 ENHRY and CDR2 SYGVKD. V gave up 11 bases and J gave up 5 bases; unmatched junction bases: 12. CDR3 sequence: CASWALAGMTGELFF. The CDR3 DNA reads as TGTGCCTCCTGGGCGCTAGCGGGGATGACCGGGGAGCTGTTTTTT.

The genes are TRBV30 and TRBJ1-4; 7 nucleotides line up with TRBD1. This CDR3 spans 17 amino acids. Trimming cost V 1 base and J 1 base; bases outside gene matches: 9. Germline CDR1 and CDR2: GTSNPN and SVGIG (reference sequence). As DNA, the CDR3 is TGTGCCTGGAGTGCGCCTGGAGGGGGCGAAACTAATGAAAAACTGTTTTTT. It codes for CAWSAPGGGETNEKLFF.

This clone was seen more than once but under ten times. The chain employs TRBV7-9 and TRBJ2-4; 8 nucleotides match TRBD1. J lost 5 bases, V lost 4 bases, and 7 bases had no gene match. The V gene's germline CDR1 is SEHNR and CDR2 FQNEAQ (reference sequence). The CDR3 is 15 residues long. The CDR3, as DNA: TGTGCCAGCAGCTCCAGGACAGGGACGGAAAACATTCAGTACTTC. Its translation: CASSSRTGTENIQYF.

This clone was found a few times. The chain carries TRBV5-6 and TRBJ2-7, with 8 bases that match TRBD2. V gave up 2 bases and J gave up 7 bases; unmatched junction bases: 11. The CDR3 sequence is 15 residues long. In germline, CDR1 is SGHDT, CDR2 YYEEEE. The CDR3 is CASSFGTSGLREQYF. The CDR3 nucleotides are TGTGCCAGCAGCTTCGGAACTAGCGGCCTTCGGGAGCAGTACTTC.

This clone has more than one count but fewer than ten. At the DNA level, this CDR3 is encoded by other sequences in the same sample as well. The gene calls are TRBV9 and TRBJ2-3; D might be TRBD2 (6 bases). V was shortened by 0 bases and J by 1 base, with 6 bases between the two germline ends. The germline CDR1 and CDR2 sequences are SGDLS and YYNGEE. This CDR3 has 14 residues. CDR3 DNA sequence: TGTGCCAGCAGCGTAGGGAGGGGCACAGATACGCAGTATTTT. Its translation: CASSVGRGTDTQYF.

The chain has TRBV5-1 and TRBJ2-7; TRBD1 matches 9 bases. The CDR3 contains 16 residues. The J segment lost 0 bases and the V segment lost 0 bases, leaving 4 bases of the junction unmatched. Germline loops: CDR1 SGHRS, CDR2 YFSETQ. This CDR3 reads CASSLGGTGSSYEQYF. For the CDR3, the DNA is TGCGCCAGCAGCTTGGGCGGGACAGGGAGCTCCTACGAGCAGTACTTC.

V and J are TRBV19 and TRBJ1-1; D is undetermined. There are 13 residues in the CDR3. The germline V gene has CDR1 LNHDA and CDR2 SQIVND (reference sequence). With 2 bases removed from V and 0 bases from J, the gap between germline ends came to 4 bases. The CDR3 here is CASSISMNTEAFF. The CDR3 nucleotides are TGTGCCAGTAGTATAAGCATGAACACTGAAGCTTTCTTT.

This clone was observed a handful of times. The J gene is TRBJ2-7, the V gene TRBV11-2; no definite D call. Trimming pared 0 bases from V and 2 bases from J, leaving 11 bases between. The germline gives CDR1 SGHAT, CDR2 FQNNGV. This CDR3 contains 15 residues. The CDR3 nucleotides are TGTGCCAGCAGCTTAGAGGACGGCTTTACCTACGAGCAGTACTTC. The encoded protein is CASSLEDGFTYEQYF.

This clone was found a few times. The J gene is TRBJ2-5, the V gene TRBV5-4, with 7 bases that match TRBD1. Germline V gene data show CDR1 as SGHNT and CDR2 as YYREEE (reference sequence). The V segment lost 3 bases and the J segment 3 bases; nucleotides outside the gene matches: 2. The CDR3 has 13 amino acids. Written as DNA, the CDR3 is TGTGCCAGCAGCTATGGGACAGAAGAGACCCAGTACTTC. Protein: CASSYGTEETQYF.

This clone was found a few times. This sequence joins TRBV25-1 and TRBJ2-3; TRBD2 aligns across 7 bases. The CDR3 runs 14 residues. Trimming removed 4 bases from V and 6 bases from J; junction bases left unmatched: 7. Germline V gene sequence: CDR1 MGHDK, CDR2 SYGVNS. The CDR3 DNA reads TGTGCCAGCAGTGCCGGGGGAGGGGTGGATACGCAGTATTTT. This gives the protein CASSAGGGVDTQYF.

This clone has just a few counts. V and J are TRBV15 and TRBJ2-1; 9 nucleotides align to TRBD2. V shed 1 base, J shed 0 bases, and the junction held 10 bases outside the gene matches. This CDR3 has 19 residues. CDR1 and CDR2 from the germline V gene are LNHNV and YYDKDF (reference sequence). CDR3 sequence reads: CATSRGAAGGLSSYNEQFF. The DNA of the CDR3 is TGTGCCACCAGCAGAGGGGCAGCGGGAGGCTTAAGCTCCTACAATGAGCAGTTCTTC.

This clone was recorded a few times. This chain joins TRBV29-1 and TRBJ1-2; D may be TRBD1 (5 bases). The CDR3 spans 12 residues. Germline values: CDR1 SQVTM, CDR2 ANQGSEA. The CDR3 DNA sequence: TGCGGTGGGGGAGGGGATAACTATGGCTACACCTTC. Amino acids: CGGGGDNYGYTF.

The rearrangement uses TRBV4-1 and TRBJ2-7; a weak D match, TRBD2 (6 bases). CDR3 length: 16 residues. Germline CDR1 and CDR2: MGHRA and YSYEKL. Trimming cost V 2 bases and J 0 bases, with 14 bases left between them. The chain's CDR3 is CASSQPGTGVSYEQYF. The CDR3 coding sequence is TGCGCCAGCAGCCAACCCGGGACGGGGGTCTCCTACGAGCAGTACTTC.

The sample holds a few counts of this clone. Here the CDR3 reads CASSPRAQTGPYNEQFF. The CDR3 DNA is TGTGCCAGCAGCCCCCGAGCCCAGACAGGGCCTTACAATGAGCAGTTCTTC. V gene TRBV5-4 combines with J gene TRBJ2-1; 7 positions match TRBD1. Germline V gene lookup returns CDR1 SGHNT and CDR2 YYREEE (reference sequence). With V trimmed by 4 bases and J by 4 bases, 14 bases remained unmatched. The CDR3 runs 17 residues.